This TCR beta chain was sequenced in a study of blood T cell repertoires in COVID-19. In the authors' workflow: Nucleated cell counts were estimated from reference gene primer amplification. TCRdb keeps only in-frame clones here, not all; method: immunoSEQ multiplex PCR. The V and J calls and clone size are taken from that table; D and trimming were inferred from the DNA. The table records under 120,000 clones, 75% to 90% of them present only once. J was trimmed by 3 bases and V by 4 bases; bases with no gene match: 5. The CDR3 totals 14 residues. The V gene's germline CDR1 is SNHLY and CDR2 FYNNEI. The chain combines TRBV2 with TRBJ1-2; 7 positions agree with TRBD1. The sequenced material came from peripheral blood. The receptor was isolated from a woman older than 75 with acute or convalescent COVID-19. This chain's CDR3 is CASSGGRGDYGYTF. The CDR3 bases are TGTGCCAGCAGTGGGGGCAGGGGGGACTATGGCTACACCTTC.